This is a list of T cell receptor beta chains from one sample in a study of T cell clonotyping in hematopoietic cell transplantation. Profiled with immunoSEQ multiplex PCR; TCRdb holds only in-frame clones, not every one. The repertoire holds roughly 9,800 clones, with around 86% as singletons. The specimen comprised peripheral blood mononuclear cells, sampled before stem cell transplant. Every receptor here comes from a woman between 50 and 59 years old with chronic myeloid leukemia. Some clones in this sample may be carry-over from other donors' samples. The CDR3 runs from the conserved cysteine through the conserved F or W. The D gene is left open where the match is weak. Clone size is shown for a subset of rows, as once, few, many or a class of expanded clone.

>TRBD1|-|TRBV9|TRBJ1-5
CASSEHTGGEGQPQHF
TGTGCCAGCAGCGAGCATACAGGGGGCGAGGGACAGCCCCAGCATTTT
>TRBD2|-|TRBV5-1|TRBJ2-5
CASSLPLAGQETQYF
TGCGCCAGCAGCTTACCCCTAGCGGGTCAAGAGACCCAGTACTTC
>TRBD1|once|TRBV7-9|TRBJ2-7
CASSELRGQGQKDEQYF
TGTGCCAGCAGCGAGCTCAGGGGACAGGGTCAAAAAGACGAGCAGTACTTC
>TRBD1|-|TRBV28|TRBJ1-4
CASSDPGGANEKLFF
TGTGCCAGCAGCGATCCAGGGGGAGCTAATGAAAAACTGTTTTTT
>-|-|TRBV6-5|TRBJ1-2
CASQDSHYGYTF
TGTGCCAGCCAGGACAGCCACTATGGCTACACCTTC
>-|-|TRBV6-6|TRBJ2-1
CASSHPAGEQFF
TGTGCCAGCAGTCACCCCGCGGGGGAGCAGTTCTTC
>-|once|TRBV4-1|TRBJ2-1
CASRKGTQQFF
TGCGCCAGCAGGAAGGGTACCCAGCAGTTCTTC
>-|-|TRBV25-1|TRBJ2-5
CASSLQETQYF
TGTGCCAGCAGTCTCCAAGAGACCCAGTACTTC
>TRBD2|once|TRBV6-1|TRBJ2-7
CASSEAGSGSYEQYF
TGTGCCAGCAGTGAAGCGGGCAGCGGGAGTTACGAGCAGTACTTC
>TRBD2|-|TRBV6-5|TRBJ2-5
CASSYSTGGPDGTQYF
TGTGCCAGCAGTTACTCGACGGGAGGCCCAGATGGGACCCAGTACTTC
>-|-|TRBV11-3|TRBJ2-1
CASSLDRISAQFF
TGTGCCAGCAGCTTAGATAGGATATCGGCGCAGTTCTTC
>-|-|TRBV27|TRBJ1-2
CASSRLFGYTF
TGTGCCAGCAGTAGATTGTTTGGCTACACCTTC
>-|-|TRBV7-8|TRBJ2-1
CASSFADEQFF
TGTGCCAGCAGCTTCGCGGATGAGCAGTTCTTC
>TRBD1|-|TRBV5-1|TRBJ2-5
CASSLWDSQETQYF
TGCGCCAGCAGCCTATGGGACAGCCAAGAGACCCAGTACTTC
>-|-|TRBV30|TRBJ2-7
CAWSYRVAEQYF
TGTGCCTGGAGCTACAGGGTAGCCGAGCAGTACTTC
>-|-|TRBV25-1|TRBJ2-1
CASSDRAYNEQFF
TGTGCCAGCAGTGATCGGGCATACAATGAGCAGTTCTTC
>TRBD2|-|TRBV7-2|TRBJ2-1
CASSLDRLAGINEQFF
TGTGCCAGCAGCTTAGACCGTCTAGCGGGGATCAATGAGCAGTTCTTC
>TRBD1|-|TRBV6-1|TRBJ2-2
CASSETGGIGELFF
TGTGCCAGCAGTGAAACAGGGGGCATCGGGGAGCTGTTTTTT
>TRBD2|few|TRBV4-3|TRBJ2-7
CASSQEVGGSPYEQYF
TGCGCCAGCAGCCAAGAGGTGGGCGGGAGCCCCTACGAGCAGTACTTC
>TRBD1|-|TRBV9|TRBJ2-5
CASSAGLDRGGETQYF
TGTGCCAGCAGCGCAGGTCTGGACAGGGGAGGCGAGACCCAGTACTTC
>-|-|TRBV2|TRBJ1-2
CASSGTASYGYTF
TGTGCCAGCAGTGGGACAGCCAGCTATGGCTACACCTTC
>-|-|TRBV5-4|TRBJ1-2
CASSIGQLDYGYTF
TGTGCCAGCAGCATCGGACAGTTGGACTATGGCTACACCTTC
>-|-|TRBV29-1|TRBJ2-1
CSVRDNEQFF
TGCAGCGTTCGAGACAATGAGCAGTTCTTC
>TRBD2|-|TRBV5-1|TRBJ2-7
CASSLGKGAGGGEQYF
TGCGCCAGCAGCTTGGGGAAGGGAGCGGGAGGAGGTGAGCAGTACTTC
>-|-|TRBV7-9|TRBJ1-5
CASSRTEPNQPQHF
TGTGCCAGCAGCCGGACTGAGCCCAATCAGCCCCAGCATTTT
>TRBD2|-|TRBV4-2|TRBJ2-7
CASRGTSGSYEQYF
TGTGCCAGCAGGGGGACTAGCGGCTCCTACGAGCAGTACTTC
>-|-|TRBV9|TRBJ2-7
CASSVGSLGRNEQYF
TGTGCCAGCAGCGTAGGTTCCCTGGGCAGAAACGAGCAGTACTTC
>TRBD1|-|TRBV5-4|TRBJ2-1
CASSFGQGPYNEQFF
TGTGCCAGCAGCTTCGGACAGGGTCCTTACAATGAGCAGTTCTTC
>-|-|TRBV5-1|TRBJ2-7
CASSLGWDFGYEQYF
TGCGCCAGCAGCTTGGGGTGGGACTTCGGGTACGAGCAGTACTTC